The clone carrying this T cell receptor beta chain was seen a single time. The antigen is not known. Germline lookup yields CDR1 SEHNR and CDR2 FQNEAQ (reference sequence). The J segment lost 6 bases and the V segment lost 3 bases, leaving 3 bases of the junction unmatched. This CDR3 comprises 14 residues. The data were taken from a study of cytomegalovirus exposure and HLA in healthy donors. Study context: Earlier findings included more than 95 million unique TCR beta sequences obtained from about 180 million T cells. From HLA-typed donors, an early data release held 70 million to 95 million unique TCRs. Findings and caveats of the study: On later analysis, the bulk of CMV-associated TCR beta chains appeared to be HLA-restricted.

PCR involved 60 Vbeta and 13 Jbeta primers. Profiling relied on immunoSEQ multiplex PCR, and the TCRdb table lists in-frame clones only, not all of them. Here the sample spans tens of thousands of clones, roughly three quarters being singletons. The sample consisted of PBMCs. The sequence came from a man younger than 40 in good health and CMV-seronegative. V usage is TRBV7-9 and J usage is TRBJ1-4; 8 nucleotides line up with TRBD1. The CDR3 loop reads CASSFGQGDEKLFF. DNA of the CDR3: TGTGCCAGCAGCTTCGGACAGGGAGATGAAAAACTGTTTTTT.